The 14 T cell receptor beta chains in this list originate from one sample, sequenced in a study of T-cell memory formation after mild COVID-19. TCRdb re-called the 5' RACE reads through MiXCR, storing one row per CDR3 protein. This sample has 180,000 or so distinct CDR3 sequences, with approximately 10% found just once. The specimen sequenced was PBMCs or a T cell subset sorted from them (not recorded which). The receptors were sampled from a man aged 18 to 29 who had mild COVID-19 (a few samples of this study predate the infection). Cell type and time point are not known.

V is TRBV7-2 and J is TRBJ1-3, with 7 bases identical to TRBD1. The CDR3 runs to 15 residues. CDR1 SGHTA and CDR2 FQGNSA come from the germline V gene. V was pared by 7 bases and J by 0 bases, with 6 bases of the junction left unmatched. CDR3 residues: CASNQGVFSGNTIYF. Here the CDR3 DNA reads TGTGCCAGCAATCAGGGGGTCTTCTCTGGAAACACCATATATTTT.

This clonotype came up once. This chain joins TRBV18 and TRBJ2-1, with 11 bases lining up with TRBD2. The CDR3 has 13 amino acids. From germline, CDR1 is KGHSH and CDR2 LQKENI. The trim removed 3 bases at V and 8 bases at J, leaving 0 bases unmatched. The CDR3 DNA reads as TGTGCCAGCTCACCGACTAGCGGGGATGAGCAGTTCTTC. Translation gives CASSPTSGDEQFF. Looking up the rest from reference TRBV18 and TRBJ2-1 gives the full variable domain: NAGVMQNPRHLVRRRGQEARLRCSPMKGHSHVYWYRQLPEEGLKFMVYLQKENIIDESGMPKERFSAEFPKEGPSILRIQQVVRGDSAAYFCASSPTSGDEQFFGPGTRLTVL.

This chain uses TRBV7-9 with TRBJ2-1; 9 bases align to TRBD2. The germline V gene has CDR1 SEHNR and CDR2 FQNEAQ (reference sequence). The CDR3 length is 17 residues. Trimming took 4 bases from V and 0 from J; bases not matched to a gene: 7. The CDR3 DNA reads TGTGCCAGCAGCTCCCTTGGGCGGGGGGGCTCCTACAATGAGCAGTTCTTC. Its translation is CASSSLGRGGSYNEQFF. Supplemented by reference TRBV7-9 and TRBJ2-1, the full variable domain reads DTGVSQNPRHKITKRGQNVTFRCDPISEHNRLYWYRQTLGQGPEFLTYFQNEAQLEKSRLLSDRFSAERPKGSFSTLEIQRTEQGDSAMYLCASSSLGRGGSYNEQFFGPGTRLTVL.

The sample holds a few counts of this clonotype. The rearrangement links TRBV12-3 or TRBV12-4 to TRBJ2-5; D is possibly TRBD2 (5 bases). Trimming took 3 bases from V and 6 from J, leaving 11 bases between them. This CDR3 contains 13 residues. This CDR3 reads CASSLARRQTQYF. DNA for the CDR3: TGTGCCAGCAGTTTGGCTAGGAGGCAGACCCAGTACTTC.

The CDR3 nucleotides are TGTGCTCACCGACCCGGGCAGGGCGTTTGGGAGACCCAGTACTTC. Translating it yields CAHRPGQGVWETQYF. The V and J genes are TRBV30 and TRBJ2-5, with D perhaps matching TRBD1 (5 bases). This CDR3 spans 15 amino acids. From germline, CDR1 is GTSNPN and CDR2 SVGIG (reference sequence).

This clonotype was recorded a few times. This sequence joins TRBV6-5 and TRBJ1-2, with no clear D. The germline V and J ends were trimmed by 0 bases and 7 bases, with 15 bases remaining between them. The CDR3 totals 15 residues. Germline V gene sequence: CDR1 MNHEY, CDR2 SVGAGI. The CDR3 nucleotides read TGTGCCAGCAGTTACTCGGGTGGGCAGGCAAGTGGCTACACCTTC. It translates to CASSYSGGQASGYTF.

This clonotype was found many times. The chain's CDR3 is CASSLDQNYGYTF. The DNA for the CDR3 is TGTGCCAGCAGCTTAGACCAGAACTATGGCTACACCTTC. The J gene is TRBJ1-2, the V gene TRBV7-2; D is unresolved. This CDR3 contains 13 residues. CDR1 is SGHTA, CDR2 FQGNSA, per germline. V lost 1 base, J lost 2 bases, and 5 bases lay in between. The full variable domain, rest sourced from reference TRBV7-2 and TRBJ1-2, is GAGVSQSPSNKVTEKGKDVELRCDPISGHTALYWYRQSLGQGLEFLIYFQGNSAPDKSGLPSDRFSAERTGGSVSTLTIQRTQQEDSAVYLCASSLDQNYGYTFGSGTRLTVV.

As for this clonotype: The junction differs from germline at one of its ends, possibly a read error. The chain joins TRBV6-2 or TRBV6-3 to TRBJ1-2; D gene uncertain. The CDR3 length is 12 residues. Germline V lookup: CDR1 MNHEY, CDR2 SVGEGT. The CDR3 nucleotides are TGTGCCAGCAGTTACGCCCCCCGCTCTCGGGACTTC. The encoded protein is CASSYAPRSRDF.

This clonotype was counted only a few times. The chain carries TRBV6-5 and TRBJ1-6; 7 nucleotides agree with TRBD1. V dropped 7 bases and J dropped 9; count of bases not matched to a gene: 9. The CDR3 loop spans 14 amino acids. Germline CDR1 reads MNHEY; CDR2 reads SVGAGI. CDR3 DNA: TGTGCCAGCACCACCACAGGGGTTAGTTCACCCCTCCACTTT. Amino acid sequence: CASTTTGVSSPLHF.

The chain uses TRBV12-3 or TRBV12-4 and TRBJ1-2; D not resolved. The CDR3 covers 14 residues. The ends were cut back, 3 bases at V and 9 bases at J, with 17 bases in the middle. The CDR3 bases are TGTGCCAGCAGTTTCTCTCTACAGCCGGGGAGCTACACCTTC. Its protein is CASSFSLQPGSYTF.

V is TRBV12-3 or TRBV12-4 and J is TRBJ1-1; no reliable D call. V was pared by 3 bases and J by 1 base, with 9 bases between. CDR3 length equals 14 residues. The CDR3 region has the DNA TGTGCCAGCAGTTTGATCGCAAGGAACACTGAAGCTTTCTTT. The encoded protein is CASSLIARNTEAFF.

This clonotype was detected a few times. The chain couples TRBV4-1 to TRBJ2-2, with a weak D call TRBD2 (5 bases). There are 16 residues in the CDR3. Germline V gives CDR1 MGHRA, CDR2 YSYEKL. With 0 bases removed from V and 6 bases from J, the gap between germline ends came to 14 bases. CDR3 in amino acids: CASSQEAPSYPGELFF. The CDR3 bases are TGCGCCAGCAGCCAAGAGGCCCCTAGCTATCCCGGGGAGCTGTTTTTT.

The chain joins TRBV20-1 to TRBJ2-3, with D maybe TRBD2 (6 bases). V was clipped by 0 bases and J by 0 bases, with 13 bases between them. CDR1 and CDR2 from the germline V gene are DFQATT and SNEGSKA (reference sequence). The CDR3 runs 16 residues. DNA for the CDR3: TGCAGTGCTAGAGATTTGCGGGGTCAGAGCACAGATACGCAGTATTTT. Translation gives CSARDLRGQSTDTQYF.

The chain joins TRBV14 to TRBJ2-3; TRBD2 agrees at 7 bases. J gave up 0 bases and V 5 bases, and 5 bases lay outside the gene matches. The CDR3 is made up of 15 amino acids. Germline loops: CDR1 SGHDN, CDR2 FVKESK. CDR3 DNA sequence: TGTGCCAGCAGCTGGACTAGGCTGAGCACAGATACGCAGTATTTT. Protein: CASSWTRLSTDTQYF.